This TCR beta chain stems from a study of blood T cell repertoires in COVID-19. The overall study: Nucleic acid was either cDNA or gDNA, and it came from T cells, B-cell-depleted T cells, or PBMCs.

CDR3 length: 16 amino acids. The V end lost 3 bases, the J end lost 0 bases, and 11 bases lay between the germline ends. CDR1 and CDR2 from the germline V gene are SGHTA and FQGNSA. Authors' processing steps: For nucleated cells, counts were estimated from reference gene primer amplification. Measured with immunoSEQ multiplex PCR; TCRdb has only the in-frame clones, and not every one. V, J and clone size reflect that table, while D and trimming were determined from the DNA. The table includes fewer than 80,000 clones, 90% detected once. The receptor's source is a woman aged 80 or over with active or convalescent COVID-19. This sequence joins TRBV7-2 and TRBJ2-2, with D hard to call. Sequencing was carried out using peripheral blood. The chain's CDR3 is CASSFLRSPNTGELFF. CDR3 DNA: TGTGCCAGCAGCTTCCTCCGGAGTCCGAACACCGGGGAGCTGTTTTTT.